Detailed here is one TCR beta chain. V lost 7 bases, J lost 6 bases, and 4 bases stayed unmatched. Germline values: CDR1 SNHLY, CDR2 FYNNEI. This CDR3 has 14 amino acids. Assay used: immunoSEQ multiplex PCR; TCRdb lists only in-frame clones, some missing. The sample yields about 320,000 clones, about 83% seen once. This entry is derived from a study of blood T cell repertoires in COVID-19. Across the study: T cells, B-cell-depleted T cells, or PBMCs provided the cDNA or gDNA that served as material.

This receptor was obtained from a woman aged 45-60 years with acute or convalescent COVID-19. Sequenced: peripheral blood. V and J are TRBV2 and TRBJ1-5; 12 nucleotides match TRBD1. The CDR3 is CASKGDRGLQPQHF. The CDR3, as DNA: TGTGCCAGCAAAGGGGACAGGGGGCTTCAGCCCCAGCATTTT. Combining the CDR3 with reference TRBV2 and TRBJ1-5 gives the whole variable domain EPEVTQTPSHQVTQMGQEVILRCVPISNHLYFYWYRQILGQKVEFLVSFYNNEISEKSEIFDDQFSVERPDGSNFTLKIRSTKLEDSAMYFCASKGDRGLQPQHFGDGTRLSIL.